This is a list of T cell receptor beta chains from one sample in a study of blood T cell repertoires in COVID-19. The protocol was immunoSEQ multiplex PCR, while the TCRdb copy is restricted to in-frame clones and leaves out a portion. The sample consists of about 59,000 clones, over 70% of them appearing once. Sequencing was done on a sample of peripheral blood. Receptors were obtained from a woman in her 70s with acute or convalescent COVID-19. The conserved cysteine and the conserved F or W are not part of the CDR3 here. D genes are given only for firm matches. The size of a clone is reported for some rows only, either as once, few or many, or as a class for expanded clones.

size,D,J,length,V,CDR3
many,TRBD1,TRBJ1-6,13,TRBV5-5,ASRTGSLGNSPLH
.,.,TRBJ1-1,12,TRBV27,ASSWTDPNTEAF
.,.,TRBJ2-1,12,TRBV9,ASSSQGLYNEQF
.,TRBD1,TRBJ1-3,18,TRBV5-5,ASSLREPGQGATRGNTIY
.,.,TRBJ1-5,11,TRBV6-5,ASSPYPSQPQH
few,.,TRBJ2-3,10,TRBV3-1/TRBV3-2,ASSGGSDTQY
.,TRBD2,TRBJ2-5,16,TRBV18,ASSRGLAGGPNQETQY
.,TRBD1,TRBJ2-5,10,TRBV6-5,ASWDREETQY
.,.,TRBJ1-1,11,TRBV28,ASSFPMNTEAF
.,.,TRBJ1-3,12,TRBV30,AWSVDITGNTIY
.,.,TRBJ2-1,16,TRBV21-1,ASRVDRGEDSKNDEQF
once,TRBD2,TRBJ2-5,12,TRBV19,ASKKSSGGATQY